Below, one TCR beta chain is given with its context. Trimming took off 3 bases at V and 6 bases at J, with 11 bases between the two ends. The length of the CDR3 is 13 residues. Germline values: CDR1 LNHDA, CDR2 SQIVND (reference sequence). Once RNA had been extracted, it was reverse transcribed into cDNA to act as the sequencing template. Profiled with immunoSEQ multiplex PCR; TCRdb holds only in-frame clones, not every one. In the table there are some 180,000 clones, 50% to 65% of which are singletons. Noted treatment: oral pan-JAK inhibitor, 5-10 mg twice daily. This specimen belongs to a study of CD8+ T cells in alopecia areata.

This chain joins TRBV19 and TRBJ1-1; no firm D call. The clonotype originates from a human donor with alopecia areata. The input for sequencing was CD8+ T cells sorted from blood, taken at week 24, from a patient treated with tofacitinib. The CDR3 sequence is CASSIGSVAEAFF. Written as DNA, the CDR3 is TGTGCCAGTAGTATTGGGTCGGTCGCTGAAGCTTTCTTT.